This T cell receptor beta chain was identified in a study of blood T cell repertoires in COVID-19. Overall study context: PBMCs, B-cell-depleted T cells, or T cells provided the cDNA or gDNA that made up the material.

The CDR3 length is 15 residues. CDR1 and CDR2 from the germline V gene are SGHRS and YFSETQ. After removal of 4 bases from V and 6 bases from J, the junction contained 10 bases not matched to a gene. Per the study methods: The assay estimated nucleated cells by amplifying reference gene primers. The assay was immunoSEQ multiplex PCR, and TCRdb's table has in-frame clones only and misses some. V and J calls plus clone size are reproduced from that table; the DNA served to infer D and trimming. Of about 210,000 clones in the sample, roughly 87% were seen once. Individuals drawn from around 25 US areas were about 18 to 90 years old. Clinical history as reported by participants underpinned cohort assignment.

The gene calls are TRBV5-1 and TRBJ1-5; 7 bases map to TRBD1. The source is a young man with acute COVID-19. Input material: PBMCs or T cells enriched from blood (not recorded which). The chain's CDR3 is CASSDGGGGGQPQHF. DNA of the CDR3: TGCGCCAGCAGCGACGGAGGGGGCGGTGGTCAGCCCCAGCATTTT.